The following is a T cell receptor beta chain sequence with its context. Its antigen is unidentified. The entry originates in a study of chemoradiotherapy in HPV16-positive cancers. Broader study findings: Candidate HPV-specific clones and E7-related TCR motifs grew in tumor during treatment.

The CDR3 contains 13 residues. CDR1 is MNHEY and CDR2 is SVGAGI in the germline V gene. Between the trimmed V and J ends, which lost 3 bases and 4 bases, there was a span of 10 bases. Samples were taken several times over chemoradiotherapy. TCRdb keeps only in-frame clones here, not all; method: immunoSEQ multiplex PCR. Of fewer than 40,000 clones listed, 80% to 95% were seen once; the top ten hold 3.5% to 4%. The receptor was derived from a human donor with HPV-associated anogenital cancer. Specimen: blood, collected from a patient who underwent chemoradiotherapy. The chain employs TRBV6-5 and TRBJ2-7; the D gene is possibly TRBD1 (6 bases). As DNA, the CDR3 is TGTGCCAGCAGTTATAACAGGGATTACGAGCAGTACTTC. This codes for CASSYNRDYEQYF.